These 23 T cell receptor beta chains were sequenced from one sample in a study of blood T cells in healthy people across ages. Primers used in a second PCR of about 6 to 11 cycles were a sample-barcoded 5' primer and a J-beta primer mix. From the 5' RACE reads, TCRdb called clonotypes with MiXCR, one entry per CDR3 protein. The sample contains about 720,000 distinct CDR3 sequences, about a fifth of which appear only once. Material: blood. These receptors came from an older man in good health.

V is TRBV20-1 and J is TRBJ1-1, with 8 bases identical to TRBD1. This CDR3 has 14 amino acids. Germline V gives CDR1 DFQATT, CDR2 SNEGSKA (reference sequence). The trim removed 6 bases at V and 1 base at J, leaving 7 bases unmatched. The CDR3: CSARTGQANTEAFF. CDR3 coding DNA: TGCAGTGCAAGGACGGGACAGGCGAACACTGAAGCTTTCTTT.

There are a few counts of this clonotype. The CDR3 loop reads CASSLSQGRSGNTIYF. The CDR3, as DNA: TGTGCCAGCAGCTTATCGCAGGGAAGGTCTGGAAACACCATATATTTT. The chain couples TRBV7-6 to TRBJ1-3, with a weak D call TRBD1 (5 bases). Germline V CDR1 and CDR2: SGHVS, FNYEAQ. The CDR3 length is 16 residues. V shed 2 bases and J shed 1 base, with 12 bases lying between them.

This clonotype was observed a few times. The genes are TRBV7-9 and TRBJ2-4, with D perhaps TRBD1 (6 bases). Germline assignment: CDR1 SEHNR and CDR2 FQNEAQ (reference sequence). The CDR3 spans 15 residues. V was clipped by 7 bases and J by 5 bases, with 18 bases between them. The CDR3 DNA reads TGTGCCAGCAAACCAGTTCCGGACAGAGAAAACATTCAGTACTTC. It encodes CASKPVPDRENIQYF.

The V gene is TRBV12-3 or TRBV12-4, the J gene TRBJ2-7; possibly TRBD1 for D (6 bases). Trimming cost V 0 bases and J 0 bases, with 15 bases left between them. The CDR3 spans 17 residues. For the CDR3, the DNA is TGTGCCAGCAGTTTAGCCAGGACAGCCATGAGCTCCTACGAGCAGTACTTC. Translating it yields CASSLARTAMSSYEQYF.

Ten or more counts support this clonotype. The rearrangement links TRBV7-2 to TRBJ2-7; 7 bases agree with TRBD1. The CDR3 consists of 13 residues. V lost 5 bases to trimming and J lost 6 bases; unmatched junction nucleotides: 7. Germline V CDR1 and CDR2: SGHTA, FQGNSA. The CDR3 nucleotides read TGTGCCAGCAGCCGAATGACAGGGACCGAGCAGTACGTC. Amino acid sequence: CASSRMTGTEQYV.

The table lists this clonotype with a few counts. The V call is TRBV12-3 or TRBV12-4, the J call TRBJ2-1; D gene uncertain. The V gene lost 7 bases and the J gene lost 4 bases, with 11 bases spanning the gap. The CDR3 totals 13 residues. CDR3 protein: CASTPGPYNEQFF. DNA for the CDR3: TGTGCCAGCACCCCCGGTCCATACAATGAGCAGTTCTTC.

This clonotype was seen only a few times. The chain links TRBV20-1 to TRBJ2-2, with 11 bases fitting TRBD2. The CDR3 has 14 residues. Germline CDR1 reads DFQATT; CDR2 reads SNEGSKA (reference sequence). Trimming cost V 7 bases and J 5 bases; bases outside gene matches: 6. CDR3 region: CSVPSGRRTGELFF. The CDR3 bases are TGCAGTGTCCCTAGCGGGAGGAGGACCGGGGAGCTGTTTTTT.

The V and J genes are TRBV11-2 and TRBJ2-1, with D possibly being TRBD1 (5 bases). The CDR3 spans 16 residues. V was cut by 0 bases and J by 4 bases, with 13 bases left in between. Germline-derived CDR1 and CDR2 are SGHAT and FQNNGV. CDR3 DNA sequence: TGTGCCAGCAGCTTAGATCTGACAGACCTTTACAATGAGCAGTTCTTC. Its protein product is CASSLDLTDLYNEQFF.

This clonotype was recorded a few times. This chain joins TRBV20-1 and TRBJ2-4, with 7 bases aligning to TRBD1. Germline-derived CDR1 and CDR2 are DFQATT and SNEGSKA (reference sequence). V lost 5 bases, J lost 0 bases, and 7 bases stayed unmatched. There are 15 residues in the CDR3. The DNA for the CDR3 is TGCAGTGCTGGTACAGGGGCGCTAGCCAAAAACATTCAGTACTTC. Its translation is CSAGTGALAKNIQYF.

The V and J genes are TRBV20-1 and TRBJ2-7; D perhaps matches TRBD2 (6 bases). Trimming pared 3 bases from V and 5 bases from J, leaving 23 bases between. The germline gives CDR1 DFQATT, CDR2 SNEGSKA (reference sequence). This CDR3 comprises 16 residues. Written as DNA, the CDR3 is TGCAGTGCTAGCTCCGGTCCGGGACTTCCGTTCCACGAGCAGTACTTC. This codes for CSASSGPGLPFHEQYF.

The CDR3 DNA reads as TGTGCCAGCAGCAGAGGACAGGGGACAGACTATGGCTACACCTTC. Translated, it gives CASSRGQGTDYGYTF. The rearrangement links TRBV5-5 to TRBJ1-2; 9 nucleotides match TRBD1. This CDR3 spans 15 amino acids. Looked up from germline, CDR1 is SGHKS and CDR2 is YYEKEE (reference sequence). The trim removed 4 bases at V and 3 bases at J, leaving 7 bases unmatched.

This clonotype has more than one count but fewer than ten. The CDR3 coding sequence is TGTGCCACCAGCAAGTCGGGACGACATGAGCAGTTCTTC. This translates into CATSKSGRHEQFF. The rearrangement links TRBV15 to TRBJ2-1, with D possibly called TRBD1 or TRBD2 (5 bases each). Trimming took 4 bases from V and 8 from J, leaving 12 bases between them. The CDR3 contains 13 residues. Per the germline V gene, CDR1 is LNHNV and CDR2 is YYDKDF (reference sequence).

This clonotype was counted at least ten times. The rearrangement joins TRBV7-2 to TRBJ1-2, with no clear D. V shed 7 bases and J shed 1 base, with 4 bases lying between them. CDR1 and CDR2 from the germline V gene are SGHTA and FQGNSA. The CDR3 is 11 residues long. The CDR3 reads CASTVNYGYTF. CDR3 DNA sequence: TGTGCCAGCACCGTTAACTATGGCTACACCTTC.

As DNA, the CDR3 is TGCGCCAGCAGCTCCGGGACCATGCATAACACAGATACGCAGTATTTT. Its translation: CASSSGTMHNTDTQYF. The chain joins TRBV5-1 to TRBJ2-3, with D tentatively TRBD1 or TRBD2 (5 bases each). V lost 3 bases to trimming and J lost 2 bases, with 16 bases between them. Looked up from germline, CDR1 is SGHRS and CDR2 is YFSETQ. The CDR3 contains 16 residues.

This clonotype was seen just once. The chain joins TRBV28 to TRBJ2-7; a possible D gene is TRBD2 (5 bases). This CDR3 comprises 15 residues. CDR1 MDHEN and CDR2 SYDVKM come from the germline V gene. Deletions cut 1 base from V and 1 base from J, with 11 bases between. The CDR3 here is CASSLFTGLSYEQYF. For the CDR3, the DNA is TGTGCCAGCAGTTTATTCACTGGACTTTCCTACGAGCAGTACTTC.

This clonotype was observed a few times. CDR3 coding DNA: TGCAGCGTTGACAGGGGGAGCACTGAAGCTTTCTTT. As protein: CSVDRGSTEAFF. The chain couples TRBV29-1 to TRBJ1-1; 7 bases align to TRBD1. The CDR3 covers 12 residues. The germline V gene has CDR1 SQVTM and CDR2 ANQGSEA. V lost 3 bases, J lost 4 bases, and 2 bases stayed unmatched.

The V gene is TRBV19, the J gene TRBJ1-1; D is possibly TRBD1 (6 bases). CDR3 length: 18 amino acids. V was trimmed by 5 bases and J by 1 base, leaving 23 bases between them. The germline V gene has CDR1 LNHDA and CDR2 SQIVND (reference sequence). The CDR3 nucleotides are TGTGCCAGTAGTGGCTCTCAACAGGGTATAACTCCGAACACTGAAGCTTTCTTT. Its protein is CASSGSQQGITPNTEAFF.

V is TRBV12-3 or TRBV12-4 and J is TRBJ1-1; D remains ambiguous. V was clipped by 3 bases and J by 0 bases, with 8 bases between them. This CDR3 has 14 residues. CDR3 residues: CASSFAGMNTEAFF. CDR3 sequence (DNA): TGTGCCAGCAGTTTCGCAGGCATGAACACTGAAGCTTTCTTT.

The chain employs TRBV5-1 and TRBJ2-5, with 10 positions matching TRBD1. Germline assignment: CDR1 SGHRS and CDR2 YFSETQ. The CDR3 is made up of 16 amino acids. The J segment lost 11 bases and the V segment lost 0 bases, leaving 13 bases of the junction unmatched. The CDR3 reads CASSLVWDRGLREQYF. The CDR3, as DNA: TGCGCCAGCAGCTTGGTCTGGGACAGGGGCCTTCGGGAGCAGTACTTC.

The genes are TRBV7-9 and TRBJ1-2; weak D call: TRBD1 (6 bases). The V and J ends lost 6 bases and 9 bases respectively, with 17 bases between them. Per the germline V gene, CDR1 is SEHNR and CDR2 is FQNEAQ (reference sequence). This CDR3 region has 13 residues. CDR3 region: CASSLHRELSYTF. The CDR3 coding sequence is TGTGCCAGCAGTCTTCACAGGGAACTGAGCTACACCTTC. The full variable domain, its missing parts supplied by reference TRBV7-9 and TRBJ1-2, is DTGVSQNPRHKITKRGQNVTFRCDPISEHNRLYWYRQTLGQGPEFLTYFQNEAQLEKSRLLSDRFSAERPKGSFSTLEIQRTEQGDSAMYLCASSLHRELSYTFGSGTRLTVV.

The CDR3 DNA is TGCAGCGTTGAAGGCCACGAAGGGGTTGAGCAGTTCTTC. It specifies CSVEGHEGVEQFF. This chain joins TRBV29-1 and TRBJ2-7, with a tentative D call TRBD1 (5 bases). With the DNA end fitting TRBJ2-1 better, the J assignment may be wrong. CDR3 size: 13 residues. Per germline, CDR1 SQVTM and CDR2 ANQGSEA.

With respect to this clonotype: A much larger clone differs from this one at a single base, so this may be a read error. The V gene is TRBV7-3, the J gene TRBJ2-6; the D gene is possibly TRBD1 (5 bases). CDR1 is SGHTA and CDR2 is FQGTGA in the germline V gene. The CDR3 is 17 amino acids. Here the CDR3 reads CASSLQGAASGANALTF. CDR3 bases: TGTGCCAGCAGCTTACAAGGGGCAGCCTCTGGGGCCAACGCCCTGACTTTC. Using reference TRBV7-3 and TRBJ2-6 for the parts outside the CDR3, the full variable domain is GAGVSQTPSNKVTEKGKYVELRCDPISGHTALYWYRQSLGQGPEFLIYFQGTGAADDSGLPNDRFFAVRPEGSVSTLKIQRTERGDSAVYLCASSLQGAASGANALTFGAGSRLTVL.

The chain carries TRBV5-1 and TRBJ2-3, with D unclear. This CDR3 contains 13 residues. The germline V and J ends were trimmed by 4 bases and 5 bases, with 11 bases remaining between them. CDR1 SGHRS and CDR2 YFSETQ come from the germline V gene. The CDR3 loop reads CASSRLLGDTQYF. DNA for the CDR3: TGCGCCAGCAGCAGGCTTCTAGGAGATACGCAGTATTTT.